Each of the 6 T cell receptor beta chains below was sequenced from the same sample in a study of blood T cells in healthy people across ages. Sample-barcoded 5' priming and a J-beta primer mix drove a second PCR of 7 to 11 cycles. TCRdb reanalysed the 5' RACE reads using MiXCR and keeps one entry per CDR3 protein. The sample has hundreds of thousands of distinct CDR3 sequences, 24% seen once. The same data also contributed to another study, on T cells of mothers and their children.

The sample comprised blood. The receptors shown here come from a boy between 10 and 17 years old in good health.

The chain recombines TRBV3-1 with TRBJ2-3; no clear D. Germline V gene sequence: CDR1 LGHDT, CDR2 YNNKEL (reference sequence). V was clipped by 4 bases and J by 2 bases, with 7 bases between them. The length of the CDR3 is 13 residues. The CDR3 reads CASSPPLTDTQYF. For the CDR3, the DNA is TGTGCCAGCAGCCCGCCACTCACAGATACGCAGTATTTT.

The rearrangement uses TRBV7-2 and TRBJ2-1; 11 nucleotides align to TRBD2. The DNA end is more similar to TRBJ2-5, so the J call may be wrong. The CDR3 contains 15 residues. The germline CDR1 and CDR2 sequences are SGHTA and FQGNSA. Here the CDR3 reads CASSPIAGGPETQYF. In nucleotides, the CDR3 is TGTGCCAGCAGCCCTATAGCGGGAGGGCCAGAGACCCAGTACTTC.

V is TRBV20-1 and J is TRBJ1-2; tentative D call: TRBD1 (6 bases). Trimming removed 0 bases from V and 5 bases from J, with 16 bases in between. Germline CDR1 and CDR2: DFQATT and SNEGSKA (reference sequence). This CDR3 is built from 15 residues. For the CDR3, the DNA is TGCAGTGCTAGAGAGTCAGGGGCCCTCCCTTATGGCTACACCTTC. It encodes CSARESGALPYGYTF.

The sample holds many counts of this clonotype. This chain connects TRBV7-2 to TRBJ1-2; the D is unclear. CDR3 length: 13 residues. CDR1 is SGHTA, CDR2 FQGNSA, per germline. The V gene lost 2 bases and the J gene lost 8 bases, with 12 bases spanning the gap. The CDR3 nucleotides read TGTGCCAGCAGCTTAAATCTGGGTGGGGGCTACACCTTC. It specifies CASSLNLGGGYTF. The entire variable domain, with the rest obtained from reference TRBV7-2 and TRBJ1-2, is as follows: GAGVSQSPSNKVTEKGKDVELRCDPISGHTALYWYRQSLGQGLEFLIYFQGNSAPDKSGLPSDRFSAERTGGSVSTLTIQRTQQEDSAVYLCASSLNLGGGYTFGSGTRLTVV.

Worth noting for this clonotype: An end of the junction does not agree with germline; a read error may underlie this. CDR3 DNA sequence: TGTGCCACCAGAGGGGGATACGAGCAGTGCTTC. It translates to CATRGGYEQCF. The chain couples TRBV15 to TRBJ2-5; D is perhaps TRBD1 (6 bases). The CDR3 is made up of 11 amino acids. In germline, CDR1 is LNHNV, CDR2 YYDKDF (reference sequence).

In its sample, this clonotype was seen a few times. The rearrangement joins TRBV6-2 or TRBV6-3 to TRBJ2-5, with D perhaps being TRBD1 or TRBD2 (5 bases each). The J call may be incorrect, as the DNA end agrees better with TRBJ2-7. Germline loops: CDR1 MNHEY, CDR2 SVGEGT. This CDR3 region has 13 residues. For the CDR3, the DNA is TGTGCCAGCAGTTCGGGACGCACCTACGAGCAGTACTTC. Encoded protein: CASSSGRTYEQYF.